These 9 T cell receptor beta chains were sequenced from one sample in a study of sequential checkpoint blockade in melanoma. This table comes from immunoSEQ multiplex PCR, and its TCRdb copy is limited to in-frame clones, with some not included. The table lists a few thousand clones, about 78% of them singletons. Treatment meaning: randomized to nivolumab then ipilimumab (arm A) or the reverse (arm B). Sequenced here: CD8+ T cells sorted from blood (inferred from file names), sampled from a patient given nivolumab and ipilimumab in sequence. The source is a human donor with melanoma.

The rearrangement links TRBV7-8 to TRBJ2-1; D uncertain. The CDR3 consists of 15 residues. Germline V gene data show CDR1 as SGHVS and CDR2 as FQNEAQ. The ends were cut back, 5 bases at V and 4 bases at J, with 15 bases in the middle. The DNA of the CDR3 is TGTGCCAGCAGCCAGAGCGCCCCCTCTTACAATGAGCAGTTCTTC. Its protein is CASSQSAPSYNEQFF.

The gene calls are TRBV7-9 and TRBJ2-7; possible D gene TRBD1, 6 bases. CDR1 SEHNR and CDR2 FQNEAQ come from the germline V gene (reference sequence). This CDR3 has 15 residues. V shed 2 bases and J shed 3 bases, with 14 bases lying between them. CDR3 in DNA: TGTGCCAGCAGCTTACCGACAGGAGAATACTACGAGCAGTACTTC. It translates to CASSLPTGEYYEQYF.

The V and J genes are TRBV7-2 and TRBJ1-2; perhaps TRBD1 as D (5 bases). Germline loops: CDR1 SGHTA, CDR2 FQGNSA. The CDR3 consists of 15 residues. V was clipped by 1 base and J by 3 bases, with 12 bases between them. CDR3 region: CASSLDGGNYYGYTF. The DNA of the CDR3 is TGTGCCAGCAGCTTAGATGGGGGGAATTACTATGGCTACACCTTC.

This sequence joins TRBV28 and TRBJ2-7; tentatively, D is TRBD1 (6 bases). V lost 5 bases, J lost 0 bases, and 17 bases lay in between. CDR3 size: 16 residues. The germline V gene encodes CDR1 MDHEN and CDR2 SYDVKM. The CDR3 protein is CASSPPRRQDSYEQYF. Here the CDR3 DNA reads TGTGCCAGCAGTCCGCCCCGAAGACAGGACTCCTACGAGCAGTACTTC.

The sample holds one count of this clone. The chain is built from TRBV9 and TRBJ1-5; 8 bases fit TRBD1. J lost 4 bases, V lost 5 bases, and 5 bases had no gene match. CDR3 length: 14 residues. CDR1 SGDLS and CDR2 YYNGEE come from the germline V gene. The CDR3 protein is CASSTGTGNQPQHF. The CDR3 DNA reads as TGTGCCAGCAGTACCGGGACAGGAAATCAGCCCCAGCATTTT.

This clone was seen more than once but under ten times. V and J are TRBV5-8 and TRBJ2-7; D is undetermined. This CDR3 is 12 amino acids long. The V gene's germline CDR1 is SGHTS and CDR2 YDEGEE. Trimming took off 1 base at V and 0 bases at J, with 2 bases between the two ends. The CDR3 here is CASSLRSYEQYF. Written as DNA, the CDR3 is TGTGCCAGCAGCTTGCGCTCCTACGAGCAGTACTTC.

The chain has TRBV19 and TRBJ2-2, with 7 bases fitting TRBD1. With V trimmed by 7 bases and J by 7 bases, 9 bases remained unmatched. CDR3 length: 14 residues. The germline V gene encodes CDR1 LNHDA and CDR2 SQIVND (reference sequence). CDR3 sequence (DNA): TGTGCCAGTAACCTACAGGGGTTCGGCGGGGAGCTGTTTTTT. Translation gives CASNLQGFGGELFF.

The V gene is TRBV27, the J gene TRBJ2-1, with a weak D call TRBD2 (5 bases). The CDR3 is made up of 14 amino acids. With 4 bases removed from V and 3 bases from J, the gap between germline ends came to 10 bases. Per germline, CDR1 MNHEY and CDR2 SMNVEV (reference sequence). Here the CDR3 DNA reads TGTGCCAGCAGTTCCGGACTTGACTACAATGAGCAGTTCTTC. The encoded protein is CASSSGLDYNEQFF.

Points on this clone: This likely stems from a read error, as it lies one base from a far larger clone. The V gene is TRBV6-4, the J gene TRBJ2-6; a possible D gene is TRBD1 (5 bases). Germline-derived CDR1 and CDR2 are MRHNA and SNTAGT. This CDR3 contains 15 residues. CDR3 loop: CASSDDNSGANVLSF. DNA for the CDR3: TGTGCCAGCAGTGACGACAACTCTGGGGCCAACGTCCTGTCTTTC.